This T cell receptor beta chain comes out of a study of T cells in localized non-small cell lung cancer. Germline CDR1 reads SGHDT; CDR2 reads YYEEEE. V lost 5 bases, J lost 8 bases, and 7 bases stayed unmatched. The CDR3 length is 14 residues. Profiled with immunoSEQ multiplex PCR; TCRdb holds only in-frame clones, not every one. The sample lists around 22,000 clones, around 88% occurring once. The sequencing here drew on peripheral blood mononuclear cells, taken before any cancer treatment. The gene calls are TRBV5-6 and TRBJ1-4, with TRBD1 matching over 9 bases. This TCR derives from a woman aged 35 to 69 with stage III lung adenocarcinoma. The CDR3 region is CASRSRDRDEKLFF. The CDR3 coding sequence is TGTGCCAGCAGGTCCAGGGACAGGGACGAAAAACTGTTTTTT.